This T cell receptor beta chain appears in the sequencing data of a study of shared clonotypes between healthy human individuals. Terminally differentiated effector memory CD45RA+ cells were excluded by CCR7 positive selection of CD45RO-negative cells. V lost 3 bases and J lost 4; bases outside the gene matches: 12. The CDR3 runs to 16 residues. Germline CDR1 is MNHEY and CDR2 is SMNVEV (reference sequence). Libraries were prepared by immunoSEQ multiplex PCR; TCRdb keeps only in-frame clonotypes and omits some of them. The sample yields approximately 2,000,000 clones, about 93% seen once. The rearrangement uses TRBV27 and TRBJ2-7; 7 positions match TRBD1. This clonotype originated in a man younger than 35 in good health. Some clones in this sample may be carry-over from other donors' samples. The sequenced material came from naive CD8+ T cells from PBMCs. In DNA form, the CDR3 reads TGTGCCAGCAGTTTCCTCGATCCGACAGGGATGTACGAGCAGTACTTC. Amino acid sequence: CASSFLDPTGMYEQYF.